This T cell receptor beta chain comes out of a study of beta chain features in type 1 diabetes. Study findings and constraints: TCRB CDR3 length was moderately but significantly reduced in all four CD4+ subsets of Type 1 diabetes patients. Cells carrying high TCR expression could end up over-represented when cDNA is sequenced. Reduced insertions and increased deletions marked VDJ junctions in type 1 diabetes patients.

Notes on this clone: The antigen is unknown.

Sorting that relied on CD45RO/CCR7/CD25/CD127/CD95/CD27 yielded CD4+ naive, central memory, regulatory and stem cell-like memory cells. Populations obtained by sorting all exceeded 98% purity. Trimming shortened V by 5 bases and J by 2 bases, and 9 bases separated the two germline ends. Germline CDR1 is MNHEY and CDR2 is SMNVEV (reference sequence). CDR3 length equals 13 residues. Expressed TCRB transcripts got sequenced, as all isolated RNA was reverse transcribed. Clones were read by immunoSEQ multiplex PCR, and TCRdb kept only the in-frame ones, dropping some. The repertoire holds hundreds of thousands of clones, with over 12% as singletons.

The chain links TRBV27 to TRBJ2-5; tentative D call: TRBD1 (6 bases). The sequencing input was naive CD4+ T cells from blood. This receptor was taken from a man younger than 35 with type 1 diabetes. The CDR3 DNA reads as TGTGCCAGCAGTCTGGGGACACAAGAGACCCAGTACTTC. As protein: CASSLGTQETQYF.